This T cell receptor (beta chain) derives from a study of blood T cell repertoires in COVID-19. Overall study context: The cDNA or gDNA used as material had been derived from T cells, B-cell-depleted T cells, or PBMCs.

In the original workflow: Reference gene primer amplification gave nucleated cell count estimates. Clones were read by immunoSEQ multiplex PCR, and TCRdb kept only the in-frame ones, dropping some. Clone size and the V and J calls come from that table; the DNA yielded D and trimming. The sample lists 150,000 to 200,000 clones; roughly four fifths were seen once. While infection was still active, Seattle patients were enrolled and then followed longitudinally. V dropped 7 bases and J dropped 2; count of bases not matched to a gene: 10. The CDR3 has 17 residues. From germline, CDR1 is MNHEY and CDR2 SMNVEV (reference sequence).

Sequenced material: peripheral blood. The chain carries TRBV27 and TRBJ2-3; TRBD2 agrees at 12 bases. The receptor's source is a woman in her 70s with COVID-19, enrolled during active disease. CDR3 sequence: CASTTRGLAGFTDTQYF. The CDR3 nucleotides read TGTGCCAGCACCACAAGGGGACTAGCGGGCTTCACAGATACGCAGTATTTT.